A single sample is the source of the 9 T cell receptor beta chains below, sequenced in a study of identical twins. TCRdb itself ran the 5' RACE reads through MiXCR, one entry per CDR3 protein. The table lists a few hundred thousand distinct CDR3 sequences, more than 9% of them singletons. In addition, the sample was reused for a study of yellow fever vaccine responses in identical twins.

Sequenced material: PBMCs. Receptors originate from a woman aged 18-30 years in good health.

This clonotype was seen only a few times. This sequence joins TRBV10-3 and TRBJ2-6; maybe TRBD2 (6 bases). V lost 5 bases, J lost 2 bases, and 13 bases lay in between. In germline, CDR1 is ENHRY, CDR2 SYGVKD. This CDR3 comprises 16 residues. In nucleotides, the CDR3 is TGTGCCATCAGTCGCGGGTCGGGGGCTGGGGCCAACGTCCTGACTTTC. As protein: CAISRGSGAGANVLTF.

This clonotype appeared once. The chain has TRBV21-1 and TRBJ2-1; the table's TRBD1 call for D was not verified on the DNA. TRBV21-1 is given as a pseudogene. The CDR3 is 19 amino acids. The DNA for the CDR3 is TGTGCCAGCAGCAGACTCCGGGACCTTCATTTTCCCCTATGCAATGAGCAGTTCTTC. It codes for CASSRLRDLHFPLCNEQFF.

The table lists this clonotype with many counts. The chain carries TRBV20-1 and TRBJ2-7; 7 nucleotides match TRBD2. CDR3 length: 16 amino acids. The trim removed 1 base at V and 3 bases at J, leaving 12 bases unmatched. The germline V gene has CDR1 DFQATT and CDR2 SNEGSKA (reference sequence). CDR3 amino acids: CSARGGAGLLLYEQYF. The CDR3 bases are TGCAGTGCTAGAGGGGGAGCGGGACTGCTCCTCTACGAGCAGTACTTC.

The chain is built from TRBV20-1 and TRBJ2-1; possible D gene TRBD2, 6 bases. V lost 0 bases and J lost 6, with 15 bases in between. The CDR3 loop spans 15 amino acids. Looked up from germline, CDR1 is DFQATT and CDR2 is SNEGSKA (reference sequence). Here the CDR3 DNA reads TGCAGTGCTAGAGATCATGGAGGGCAGGTCAATGAGCAGTTCTTC. Encoded protein: CSARDHGGQVNEQFF.

This clonotype was counted many times. This chain joins TRBV12-3 or TRBV12-4 and TRBJ1-5, with D unclear. V lost 3 bases to trimming and J lost 0 bases, with 12 bases between them. The CDR3 consists of 16 residues. The CDR3 DNA sequence: TGTGCCAGCAGTTTTCGTGCCACGGATAGCAATCAGCCCCAGCATTTT. Encoded protein: CASSFRATDSNQPQHF.

This clonotype has only a few counts. V usage is TRBV6-2 or TRBV6-3 and J usage is TRBJ1-6; 8 bases are a match to TRBD1. The germline V gene encodes CDR1 MNHEY and CDR2 SVGEGT. V trimming: 5 bases; J trimming: 7 bases; junction bases outside the gene matches: 7. CDR3 length: 15 amino acids. CDR3 amino acids: CASSPLRDRNSPLHF. The CDR3 DNA is TGTGCCAGCAGTCCTCTCCGGGACAGGAATTCACCCCTCCACTTT.

This clonotype was seen a handful of times. The gene calls are TRBV7-9 and TRBJ2-7; 11 bases agree with TRBD2. The CDR3 extends over 17 amino acids. CDR1 is SEHNR and CDR2 is FQNEAQ in the germline V gene (reference sequence). Germline trimming cut 5 bases from V and 3 bases from J; bases unmatched to any gene: 12. The CDR3 sequence: CASSHTASGGPIYEQYF. The CDR3 nucleotides read TGTGCCAGCAGCCACACGGCTAGCGGGGGGCCGATCTACGAGCAGTACTTC.

This chain uses TRBV7-6 with TRBJ2-7, with 12 bases fitting TRBD2. V lost 4 bases, J lost 6 bases, and 4 bases stayed unmatched. CDR1 and CDR2 (germline): SGHVS, FNYEAQ. The CDR3 has 14 residues. In DNA form, the CDR3 reads TGTGCCAGCAGCTCGACTAGCGGGAGTGGCGAGCAGTACTTC. This gives the protein CASSSTSGSGEQYF.

V is TRBV5-1 and J is TRBJ2-5; 9 bases line up with TRBD1. V was pared by 5 bases and J by 5 bases, with 7 bases of the junction left unmatched. CDR1 is SGHRS, CDR2 YFSETQ, per germline. The CDR3 loop spans 14 amino acids. Written as DNA, the CDR3 is TGCGCCAGCAGGGAACAGGGGGCTTTGGAGACCCAGTACTTC. Translating gives CASREQGALETQYF.